This is a list of T cell receptor beta chains from one sample in a study of T cell repertoires in cytomegalovirus infection. These receptors have no identified antigens. Each CDR3 protein is one row after TCRdb ran MiXCR on the reads. The sample lists under 850,000 distinct CDR3 sequences, roughly 33% occurring once. The specimen comprised cultured PBMCs, sampled from culture after CMV antigen stimulation. The receptors were gathered from a human donor in good health (CMV status not recorded). Some clones in this sample may be carry-over from other donors' samples. CDR3s include the opening cysteine and the closing phenylalanine or tryptophan. A D gene is named only where the DNA matches it firmly. The size of a clone is reported for some rows only, either as once, few or many, or as a class for expanded clones.

>TRBD2|many|TRBV7-2|TRBJ2-1
TGTGCCAGCACCGTGACGGGACTAGCGAACAATGAGCAGTTCTTC
CASTVTGLANNEQFF
>NA|NA|TRBV6-5|TRBJ2-2
TGTGCCAGCAGGTACCTCGGGGAGCTGTTTTTT
CASRYLGELFF
>NA|NA|TRBV6-5|TRBJ1-1
TGTGCCAGCAATCGACCGAACACTGAAGCTTTCTTT
CASNRPNTEAFF
>TRBD2|NA|TRBV6-6|TRBJ2-1
TGTGCCAGCAGTTACTCGGGCGGGGGTCACAATGAGCAGTTCTTC
CASSYSGGGHNEQFF
>NA|NA|TRBV5-5|TRBJ2-7
TGTGCCAGCAGCTCCATACAGGGCTCCTACGAGCAGTACTTC
CASSSIQGSYEQYF
>TRBD1|few|TRBV7-9|TRBJ1-1
TGTGCCAGCAGCTTAGAATATTGGGGGACAGGGATGAACACTGAAGCTTTCTTT
CASSLEYWGTGMNTEAFF
>NA|many|TRBV7-2|TRBJ2-1
TGTGCCAGCAGGAAGCTGGGGGCGGCCTACAATGAGCAGTTCTTC
CASRKLGAAYNEQFF
>NA|NA|TRBV4-3|TRBJ1-2
TGCGCCAGCAGCCAAGATGCCGGAATAACCTATGGCTACACCTTC
CASSQDAGITYGYTF
>TRBD1|few|TRBV7-9|TRBJ2-6
TGTGCCAGCAGGGAGGACAGGGGTTATTCTGGGGCCAACGTCCTGACTTTC
CASREDRGYSGANVLTF
>NA|few|TRBV4-1|TRBJ2-5
TGCGCCAGCAGCCAAGAGTGGGGACAAGAGACCCAGTACTTC
CASSQEWGQETQYF
>TRBD2|few|TRBV7-2|TRBJ2-7
TGTGCCAGCAGCCACCGACGGGGACTAGCGGGAGACACCTACGAGCAGTACTTC
CASSHRRGLAGDTYEQYF
>NA|few|TRBV7-2|TRBJ1-1
TGTGCCAGCAGCTTTCTGGCTACCGTTCCTAACACTGAAGCTTTCTTT
CASSFLATVPNTEAFF
>NA|NA|TRBV5-1|TRBJ2-7
TGCGCCAGCTCCTTAGAGGTCGTCGCTTGGTACGAGCAGTACTTC
CASSLEVVAWYEQYF
>NA|NA|TRBV7-9|TRBJ2-5
TGTGCCAGCAGCAGGGAAGAAGAGACCCAGTACTTC
CASSREEETQYF
>NA|NA|TRBV11-1|TRBJ1-1
TGTGCCAGCAGCCAATCGGGGGACACTGAAGCTTTCTTT
CASSQSGDTEAFF
>TRBD1|NA|TRBV2|TRBJ2-7
TGTGCCAGCAGTGAGGGGACAGGCACCCTCGAGCAGTACTTC
CASSEGTGTLEQYF
>NA|NA|TRBV5-1|TRBJ1-2
TGCGCCAGCAGCGCCGCGACGGCCAAGTATGGCTACACCTTC
CASSAATAKYGYTF
>TRBD1|NA|TRBV7-2|TRBJ2-4
TGTGCCAGCAGCTTAGTTTGGACAGGGGGCCAAAACATTCAGTACTTC
CASSLVWTGGQNIQYF
>NA|many|TRBV7-8|TRBJ1-6
TGTGCCAGCAGCTTAGGGTATCAGCAGAATTCACCCCTCCACTTT
CASSLGYQQNSPLHF
>NA|few|TRBV12-3/TRBV12-4|TRBJ1-1
TGTGCCAGCAGCCAACAGGGTGCCCCCACTGAAGCTTTCTTT
CASSQQGAPTEAFF
>NA|few|TRBV7-2|TRBJ1-3
TGTGCCAGCAGTTTTCATACCCGAAGAGCGGCAGTAGGTGGAAACACCATATATTTT
CASSFHTRRAAVGGNTIYF
>NA|NA|TRBV5-6|TRBJ2-1
TGTGCCAGCAGTCCACAGGGCAAGGATGAGCAGTTCTTC
CASSPQGKDEQFF
>NA|few|TRBV7-9|TRBJ1-4
TGTGCCAGCAGCTCAGACGGAATAGCTAATGAAAAACTGTTTTTT
CASSSDGIANEKLFF
>NA|many|TRBV7-2|TRBJ1-3
TGTGCCAGCAGCCCCCGACGCGCCTCTGGAAACACCATATATTTT
CASSPRRASGNTIYF
>NA|many|TRBV7-2|TRBJ2-7
TGTGCCAGCAGCCCCTGGGTTGGTTACGAGCAGTACTTC
CASSPWVGYEQYF
>NA|NA|TRBV6-2/TRBV6-3|TRBJ1-2
TGTGCCAGCAGTTACGCGAGAGCCTCCTATGGCTACACCTTC
CASSYARASYGYTF
>TRBD1|NA|TRBV7-2|TRBJ1-3
TGTGCCAGCAGCCCACAGGGGGCGGACACCATATATTTT
CASSPQGADTIYF
>NA|NA|TRBV5-1|TRBJ2-7
TGCGCCAGCAGCCTCGTTGAGGGGCGAAACTACGAGCAGTACTTC
CASSLVEGRNYEQYF
>NA|many|TRBV7-2|TRBJ2-5
TGTGCCAGCAGTATCTACACGGGCCAAGAGACCCAGTACTTC
CASSIYTGQETQYF
>TRBD1|NA|TRBV27|TRBJ2-7
TGTGCCAGCAGTCCGATTATCACGGGACAGTTGTACTTC
CASSPIITGQLYF
>NA|NA|TRBV19|TRBJ1-5
TGTGCCAGTAGGGCCGGGACCCTAAATCAGCCCCAGCATTTT
CASRAGTLNQPQHF
>TRBD1|few|TRBV5-6|TRBJ2-1
TGTGCCAGCAGCTTGGGTAGGACAGGGGATGAGCAGTTCTTC
CASSLGRTGDEQFF
>TRBD1|few|TRBV12-3/TRBV12-4|TRBJ1-6
TGTGCCAGCAGTTTAGAACAAGGGACAGGAAAGTCACCCCTCCACTTT
CASSLEQGTGKSPLHF
>NA|NA|TRBV20-1|TRBJ2-2
TGCAGTGCAAAAGACGGGGGAACCGGGGAGCTGTTTTTT
CSAKDGGTGELFF
>NA|NA|TRBV7-8|TRBJ1-5
TGTGCCAGCAGCTTAGATTCGCAGGGGAATCAGCCCCAGCATTTT
CASSLDSQGNQPQHF
>TRBD2|few|TRBV4-1|TRBJ2-2
TGCGCCAGCAGCCAAGGGGTGGGGGGGATATATTCCGGGGAGCTGTTTTTT
CASSQGVGGIYSGELFF
>NA|NA|TRBV7-9|TRBJ1-5
TGTGCCAGCAGCGCCGGATTATATAGCAATCAGCCCCAGCATTTT
CASSAGLYSNQPQHF
>TRBD1|NA|TRBV23-1|TRBJ1-5
TGCGCCAGCAGTCAATCCAGGGGGACAGGGGGCTATCAGCTGGGGCCCCAGCATTTT
CASSQSRGTGGYQLGPQHF
>NA|NA|TRBV5-6|TRBJ2-3
TGTGCCAGCAGCTCTGGGGGAATTGGAGATACGCAGTATTTT
CASSSGGIGDTQYF
>NA|NA|TRBV4-1|TRBJ2-4
TGCGCCAGCAGCCAGCCCCGCTCGAGCAAAAACATTCAGTACTTC
CASSQPRSSKNIQYF
>NA|NA|TRBV29-1|TRBJ1-3
TGCAGCGTTGTCTCCGGGACTGGTTTTCATTTT
CSVVSGTGFHF
>TRBD1|few|TRBV20-1|TRBJ1-5
TGCAGTGCCAAGAGACAGGGGGCACGTCAGCCCCAGCATTTT
CSAKRQGARQPQHF
>TRBD1|NA|TRBV4-1|TRBJ2-7
TGCGCCAGCAGCCAAGCCCCTCCGGGACAGTCGTCCGTGCAGTACTTC
CASSQAPPGQSSVQYF
>NA|few|TRBV6-2/TRBV6-3|TRBJ1-2
TGTGCCAGCAGTCAACCCAAGGCGGGGGATGGCTACACCTTC
CASSQPKAGDGYTF
>NA|NA|TRBV11-2|TRBJ1-2
TGTGCCAGCAGCTCTCTTGGGACGAACTATGGCTACACCTTC
CASSSLGTNYGYTF
>NA|many|TRBV7-8|TRBJ2-2
TGTGCCAGCAGCTTAGTACTTTCGAACACCGGGGAGCTGTTTTTT
CASSLVLSNTGELFF
>TRBD1|NA|TRBV7-9|TRBJ1-1
TGTGCCAGCAGCGGACGTCCGGGACAGGGAGGAATGAACACTGAAGCTTTCTTT
CASSGRPGQGGMNTEAFF
>NA|NA|TRBV5-1|TRBJ2-7
TGCGCCAGCAGCTTGGCCTCAGGGCGCGAGCAGTACTTC
CASSLASGREQYF
>TRBD2|many|TRBV7-2|TRBJ2-3
TGTGCCAGCAGCTTAAAATCCGCAATGGCACTAGCGGGGCCGCTGAATACGCAGTATTTT
CASSLKSAMALAGPLNTQYF
>NA|NA|TRBV7-7|TRBJ2-2
TGTGCCAGCAGCTTAGAGTCTTACACGCTCTTCAACACCGGGGAGCTGTTTTTT
CASSLESYTLFNTGELFF
>NA|few|TRBV5-5|TRBJ2-1
TGTGCCAGCAGCTTCCAAGGGGGTGAGCAGTTCTTC
CASSFQGGEQFF
>NA|NA|TRBV29-1|TRBJ2-7
TGCAGCGTTGACGGTGCGGGATACGAGCAGTACTTC
CSVDGAGYEQYF
>NA|few|TRBV12-3/TRBV12-4|TRBJ2-3
TGTGCCAGCACCCTAGGAGGGACGGGAGATACGCAGTATTTT
CASTLGGTGDTQYF
>NA|NA|TRBV7-9|TRBJ1-5
TGTGCCAGCAGCGGAGGTGTACAGAAAAATCAGCCCCAGCATTTT
CASSGGVQKNQPQHF
>NA|NA|TRBV11-2|TRBJ1-1
TGTGCCAGCAGCTTAGGATTCCGGTCCTCGAGGCACACTGAAGCTTTCTTT
CASSLGFRSSRHTEAFF